One and the same sample provided the 22 T cell receptor beta chains below, sequenced in a study of T cell responses to AZD1222 COVID-19 vaccine. Data came from immunoSEQ multiplex PCR; TCRdb stores just in-frame clones and leaves some out. The repertoire holds 85,000 to 90,000 clones, with about nine tenths as singletons. The source was peripheral blood, collected 28 days after the second AZD1222 dose. These receptors all stem from an adult who received the AZD1222 COVID-19 vaccine.

The chain couples TRBV9 to TRBJ1-1; TRBD1 might be the D (5 bases). The CDR3 is 15 amino acids. Germline lookup yields CDR1 SGDLS and CDR2 YYNGEE. Trimming shortened V by 3 bases and J by 0 bases, and 12 bases separated the two germline ends. CDR3 amino acids: CASSAVTAMNTEAFF. DNA of the CDR3: TGTGCCAGCAGCGCGGTGACAGCTATGAACACTGAAGCTTTCTTT.

This clone appeared a few times. The rearrangement uses TRBV19 and TRBJ2-2; the D gene could be TRBD1 or TRBD2 (5 bases each). This CDR3 region has 16 residues. With 10 bases removed from V and 1 base from J, the gap between germline ends came to 19 bases. Germline V gives CDR1 LNHDA, CDR2 SQIVND (reference sequence). The CDR3 bases are TGTGCCACCAAGGGGCGGATCGGACTGAACACCGGGGAGCTGTTTTTT. It specifies CATKGRIGLNTGELFF.

V and J are TRBV6-1 and TRBJ2-7; D is unresolved. The germline V and J ends were trimmed by 2 bases and 4 bases, with 9 bases remaining between them. Germline values: CDR1 MNHNS, CDR2 SASEGT. The CDR3 consists of 13 residues. CDR3 sequence: CASSEIAGYEQYV. The CDR3 nucleotides read TGTGCCAGCAGTGAAATTGCCGGGTACGAGCAGTACGTC.

The chain combines TRBV7-9 with TRBJ2-5, with TRBD1 matching 8 bases. J lost 1 base, V lost 2 bases, and 6 bases had no gene match. CDR1 is SEHNR and CDR2 is FQNEAQ in the germline V gene (reference sequence). There are 16 residues in the CDR3. The CDR3 spells CASSLYRGLGQETQYF. The CDR3 nucleotides read TGTGCCAGCAGCTTATACAGGGGGTTAGGCCAAGAGACCCAGTACTTC.

The V and J genes are TRBV7-2 and TRBJ2-7; possibly TRBD2 for D (6 bases). CDR1 SGHTA and CDR2 FQGNSA come from the germline V gene. This CDR3 is 13 amino acids long. Trimming removed 1 base at V and 7 bases at J, with 11 bases between. This CDR3 reads CASSLGQAGEQYF. CDR3 bases: TGTGCCAGCAGCTTAGGTCAGGCGGGAGAGCAGTACTTC.

The rearrangement links TRBV4-3 to TRBJ2-6; 10 bases are shared with TRBD1. The CDR3 is 16 amino acids. Germline values: CDR1 LGHNA, CDR2 YSLEER. With 8 bases clipped from V and 0 bases from J, the junction kept 4 bases outside the gene matches. CDR3 coding DNA: TGCGCCAGCGGCCGGACAGGGGGCTCTGGGGCCAACGTCCTGACTTTC. Translating it yields CASGRTGGSGANVLTF.

The table lists this clone with a few counts. The chain combines TRBV12-5 with TRBJ2-1, with a possible D match to TRBD2 (5 bases). The germline V and J ends were trimmed by 6 bases and 4 bases, with 22 bases remaining between them. CDR3 size: 17 residues. The germline V gene has CDR1 LGHNT and CDR2 FRNRAP. The CDR3, as DNA: TGTGCTAGTGGCAGAGGCTTAGCGAGTAACCGATACAATGAGCAGTTCTTC. The encoded protein is CASGRGLASNRYNEQFF.

The gene calls are TRBV6-5 and TRBJ1-2; no reliable D call. Trimming took 2 bases from V and 8 from J, leaving 9 bases between them. Germline V gives CDR1 MNHEY, CDR2 SVGAGI. The CDR3 consists of 12 residues. This chain's CDR3 is CASSYRGGGYTF. CDR3 nucleotide sequence: TGTGCCAGCAGTTACCGGGGTGGCGGCTACACCTTC.

This clone showed up many times. V gene TRBV6-4 combines with J gene TRBJ2-3; 10 bases fit TRBD2. Germline CDR1 is MRHNA and CDR2 is SNTAGT. CDR3 length equals 15 residues. Germline trimming cut 3 bases from V and 4 bases from J; bases unmatched to any gene: 4. This chain's CDR3 is CASSESGGAPDTQYF. Here the CDR3 DNA reads TGTGCCAGCAGTGAAAGCGGGGGGGCCCCAGATACGCAGTATTTT.

This chain uses TRBV6-5 with TRBJ2-5; TRBD2 agrees at 11 bases. Germline assignment: CDR1 MNHEY and CDR2 SVGAGI. With V trimmed by 4 bases and J by 3 bases, 4 bases remained unmatched. The CDR3 runs to 15 residues. The CDR3 loop reads CASSFSGGDKETQYF. CDR3 coding DNA: TGTGCCAGCAGTTTTAGCGGGGGGGACAAAGAGACCCAGTACTTC.

The rearrangement joins TRBV28 to TRBJ1-2; D may be TRBD1 (5 bases). Trimming took 5 bases from V and 1 from J, leaving 17 bases between them. Germline values: CDR1 MDHEN, CDR2 SYDVKM. The CDR3 spans 16 residues. This chain's CDR3 is CASSKPPSGYNYGYTF. CDR3 sequence (DNA): TGTGCCAGCAGTAAACCGCCTTCAGGGTATAACTATGGCTACACCTTC.

The chain employs TRBV5-4 and TRBJ1-1; no definite D call. The CDR3 contains 14 residues. V was clipped by 7 bases and J by 2 bases, with 15 bases between them. Germline V lookup: CDR1 SGHNT, CDR2 YYREEE (reference sequence). This CDR3 reads CASRGLAANTEAFF. The CDR3 nucleotides are TGTGCCAGCCGCGGGCTCGCGGCAAACACTGAAGCTTTCTTT. Drawing the rest from reference TRBV5-4 and TRBJ1-1, the complete variable domain is ETGVTQSPTHLIKTRGQQVTLRCSSQSGHNTVSWYQQALGQGPQFIFQYYREEENGRGNFPPRFSGLQFPNYSSELNVNALELDDSALYLCASRGLAANTEAFFGQGTRLTVV.

The chain couples TRBV3-1 (or the pseudogene TRBV3-2) to TRBJ2-5, with D perhaps TRBD1 (6 bases). V lost 2 bases and J 4 bases, leaving 20 bases between the germline ends. Germline V gives CDR1 LGHDT, CDR2 YNNKEL (reference sequence). This CDR3 region has 17 residues. The CDR3 region is CASSQLFPSTGRETQYF. The CDR3 region has the DNA TGTGCCAGCAGCCAACTTTTCCCATCCACAGGGAGAGAGACCCAGTACTTC.

The chain uses TRBV30 and TRBJ1-5; TRBD1 might be the D (5 bases). CDR1 is GTSNPN, CDR2 SVGIG, per germline (reference sequence). The CDR3 is 14 amino acids. The V gene lost 0 bases and the J gene lost 4 bases, with 10 bases spanning the gap. The CDR3 DNA reads as TGTGCCTGGAGTGTACGACAGCAGAATCAGCCCCAGCATTTT. Its protein product is CAWSVRQQNQPQHF.

The V call is TRBV6-5, the J call TRBJ1-3; the D gene is possibly TRBD1 (6 bases). Trimming shortened V by 2 bases and J by 6 bases, and 17 bases separated the two germline ends. CDR3 length equals 16 residues. The germline gives CDR1 MNHEY, CDR2 SVGAGI. CDR3 sequence: CASSYGGGREENTIYF. The CDR3 region has the DNA TGTGCCAGCAGTTACGGCGGGGGGCGAGAGGAAAACACCATATATTTT.

The V and J genes are TRBV12-3 or TRBV12-4 and TRBJ2-7, with D uncertain. CDR3 length: 11 residues. The V gene lost 1 base and the J gene lost 7 bases, with 5 bases spanning the gap. This CDR3 is CASSLGVEQYF. DNA of the CDR3: TGTGCCAGCAGTTTAGGCGTTGAGCAGTACTTC.

This chain joins TRBV3-1 (or the pseudogene TRBV3-2) and TRBJ1-5, with D possibly TRBD1 on 6 matching bases. This CDR3 region has 20 residues. V lost 3 bases to trimming and J lost 3 bases, with 27 bases between them. Germline V lookup: CDR1 LGHDT, CDR2 YNNKEL (reference sequence). The CDR3 sequence: CASSHLEGRDTHQYNQPQHF. In DNA, the CDR3 is TGTGCCAGCAGCCATTTAGAGGGGAGGGACACTCACCAATACAATCAGCCCCAGCATTTT.

The chain combines TRBV6-1 with TRBJ2-7; D gene ambiguous. There are 14 residues in the CDR3. Germline lookup yields CDR1 MNHNS and CDR2 SASEGT. V lost 2 bases, J lost 3 bases, and 11 bases lay in between. CDR3 amino acids: CASSESGAGYEQYV. As DNA, the CDR3 is TGTGCCAGCAGTGAATCCGGTGCCGGCTACGAGCAGTACGTC.

V gene TRBV2 combines with J gene TRBJ1-4; 7 bases map to TRBD1. Losses at the gene ends were 7 bases for V and 5 bases for J; bases not matched to a gene: 10. CDR1 is SNHLY, CDR2 FYNNEI, per germline. The CDR3 consists of 15 residues. CDR3 bases: TGTGCCAGCAACCTGGTGGGGGGACAGAATGAAAAACTGTTTTTT. Encoded protein: CASNLVGGQNEKLFF.

The chain combines TRBV7-9 with TRBJ1-1, with 7 bases that match TRBD1. CDR3 length: 15 residues. V gave up 5 bases and J gave up 1 base; unmatched junction bases: 7. Germline V gene data show CDR1 as SEHNR and CDR2 as FQNEAQ (reference sequence). CDR3 coding DNA: TGTGCCAGCAGCACCACAGACAGGGCGAACACTGAAGCTTTCTTT. Its translation: CASSTTDRANTEAFF.

The table lists this clone with a count of one. This chain joins TRBV2 and TRBJ2-2; TRBD2 matches at 9 bases. V trimming: 11 bases; J trimming: 2 bases; junction bases outside the gene matches: 6. The CDR3 loop spans 14 amino acids. Germline V gene data show CDR1 as SNHLY and CDR2 as FYNNEI. The CDR3 DNA reads TGTGCCGCGGTAGCGGGGGACAACACCGGGGAGCTGTTTTTT. Protein product: CAAVAGDNTGELFF. Looking up the rest from reference TRBV2 and TRBJ2-2 gives the full variable domain: EPEVTQTPSHQVTQMGQEVILRCVPISNHLYFYWYRQILGQKVEFLVSFYNNEISEKSEIFDDQFSVERPDGSNFTLKIRSTKLEDSAMYFCAAVAGDNTGELFFGEGSRLTVL.

The chain employs TRBV5-6 and TRBJ1-1; 7 bases fit TRBD1. The ends lost 0 bases at V and 4 bases at J; junction bases unmatched: 0. Germline V gene lookup returns CDR1 SGHDT and CDR2 YYEEEE. This CDR3 region has 13 residues. The CDR3 here is CASSLGTGTEAFF. DNA of the CDR3: TGTGCCAGCAGCTTGGGGACAGGCACTGAAGCTTTCTTT.